This T cell receptor beta chain is drawn from a study of identical twins. Study-level results: Cord blood beta clonotypes that were abundant carried fewer insertions, and memory repertoires showed no such trend.

To note about this clonotype: Its specificity is unknown.

Each donor was a healthy Caucasian. It was template switching that added a universal primer site, and there were unique molecular identifiers on the cDNA. TCRdb re-called the 5' RACE reads with MiXCR, one entry per CDR3 protein. The sample carries about 250,000 distinct CDR3 sequences, over 13% recorded once. This clonotype was sampled from a young woman in good health. The specimen was memory (CD45RO+) T cells sorted from blood.

The CDR3, as DNA: TGTGCCTGGAGTGATGGGAGCTCCTACAATGAGCAGTTCTTC. The encoded protein is CAWSDGSSYNEQFF. The chain combines TRBV30 with TRBJ2-1; D is perhaps TRBD2 (5 bases). The V and J ends lost 1 base and 0 bases respectively, with 7 bases between them. This CDR3 has 14 amino acids. Germline V gene data show CDR1 as GTSNPN and CDR2 as SVGIG (reference sequence).